The rows below give T cell receptor beta chains drawn from one sample of a study of Tregs in tolerant kidney transplant recipients. Clones were sequenced by immunoSEQ multiplex PCR, and TCRdb holds only the in-frame ones, with some missing. In the table there are more than 60,000 clones, 85% to 90% of which are singletons. The input for sequencing was CD4+ T cells from blood, taken before the transplant. All receptors derive from a human donor who received a combined kidney and bone marrow transplant. The CDR3 runs from the conserved cysteine through the conserved F or W. D genes are given only for firm matches. Not every row has a clone size; where given, it reads once, few, many or a size class.

once,TRBV4-1,TRBJ1-1,NA,TGCGCCAGCAGCCAAGTATTATTGGCGGGGAACACTGAAGCTTTCTTT,CASSQVLLAGNTEAFF
NA,TRBV11-2,TRBJ2-5,NA,TGTGCCAGCAGCTTTTCCCAGGGATCGAGAGAGACCCAGTACTTC,CASSFSQGSRETQYF
NA,TRBV9,TRBJ2-1,TRBD2,TGTGCCAGCAGCGGCCGCCTAGCGGGAGGGAACAATGAGCAGTTCTTC,CASSGRLAGGNNEQFF
NA,TRBV6-1,TRBJ2-3,TRBD2,TGTGCCAGCAGGCTAGCGGGCGGCACAGATACGCAGTATTTT,CASRLAGGTDTQYF
NA,TRBV7-3,TRBJ1-1,NA,TGTGCCAGCAGCCAAGGGGGGGCCTTTACTGAAGCTTTCTTT,CASSQGGAFTEAFF
few,TRBV7-9,TRBJ2-7,NA,TGTGCCAGCAGCTCGCAGTACGAGCAGTACTTC,CASSSQYEQYF
NA,TRBV7-9,TRBJ2-2,NA,TGTGCCAGCAGCTTAGGACTAGGCGCGGGGGAGCTGTTTTTT,CASSLGLGAGELFF
NA,TRBV19,TRBJ1-4,TRBD1,TGTGCCAGTAGTCCGAGGACAGGGGGCTATGAAAAACTGTTTTTT,CASSPRTGGYEKLFF
NA,TRBV7-2,TRBJ1-1,NA,TGTGCCAGCAGCTTCTCGACAGTGAACACTGAAGCTTTCTTT,CASSFSTVNTEAFF
NA,TRBV5-1,TRBJ1-4,TRBD1,TGCGCCAGCAGCTTGGTTCTACAGGGGGCTAATGAAAAACTGTTTTTT,CASSLVLQGANEKLFF
NA,TRBV28,TRBJ2-2,NA,TGTGCCAGCAGGACGCCAGGGGCCCCTTTAACCGGGGAGCTGTTTTTT,CASRTPGAPLTGELFF
NA,TRBV5-1,TRBJ2-1,NA,TGCGCCAGCAGCTCTAGCATGGAGCAGTTCTTC,CASSSSMEQFF
NA,TRBV4-2,TRBJ2-7,NA,TGTGCCAGCAGCCGAACAGGAGAGCAGTACTTC,CASSRTGEQYF
NA,TRBV19,TRBJ1-5,NA,TGTGCCAGTAGTATGGTCGGTAATAGCAATCAGCCCCAGCATTTT,CASSMVGNSNQPQHF
once,TRBV18,TRBJ2-1,TRBD2,TGTGCCAGCTCACCACAGCGGACTAGCGCCTACAATGAGCAGTTCTTC,CASSPQRTSAYNEQFF
NA,TRBV27,TRBJ2-7,NA,TGTGCCAGCAGTTTTCAGTTTTCCTACGAGCAGTACTTC,CASSFQFSYEQYF
NA,TRBV5-1,TRBJ2-5,TRBD1,TGCGCCAGCAGCCAAGGGACAGGGAAGGGGATAGAGACCCAGTACTTC,CASSQGTGKGIETQYF
once,TRBV19,TRBJ1-2,TRBD1,TGTGCCAGTAGTATGGATGGGGACAGTGGCTACACCTTC,CASSMDGDSGYTF
NA,TRBV5-1,TRBJ2-3,NA,TGCGCCAGCAGCCTCACCGGGCGGGCTAGCACAGATACGCAGTATTTT,CASSLTGRASTDTQYF
once,TRBV2,TRBJ2-1,NA,TGTGCCTCCTCAAAGGATAGCGGCCGGGACAGACAGTTCTTC,CASSKDSGRDRQFF
NA,TRBV7-3,TRBJ2-3,NA,TGTGCCAGCAGTCCGGACAGAACTAGCACAGATACGCAGTATTTT,CASSPDRTSTDTQYF
NA,TRBV27,TRBJ2-7,TRBD1,TGTGCCAGCAGTGCGCCAAACTACAGGGGTTCCCTCTACGAGCAGTACTTC,CASSAPNYRGSLYEQYF
NA,TRBV7-2,TRBJ1-5,NA,TGTGCCAGCAGCTTACGCGCGAATCAGCCCCAGCATTTT,CASSLRANQPQHF
NA,TRBV2,TRBJ1-1,NA,TGTGCCAGCAGTGAAATCAGGGGCACTGAAGCTTTCTTT,CASSEIRGTEAFF
NA,TRBV29-1,TRBJ2-7,TRBD2,TGCAGCGTTGAAGATGAAGCGGGAGGTGCCTACGAGCAGTACTTC,CSVEDEAGGAYEQYF
NA,TRBV18,TRBJ2-1,NA,TGTGCCAGCTCAGGCCAAACCTCCTACAATGAGCAGTTCTTC,CASSGQTSYNEQFF
NA,TRBV2,TRBJ2-5,NA,TGTGCCAGCGCACGACAAGACCAAGAGACCCAGTACTTC,CASARQDQETQYF